Listed here are 24 T cell receptor beta chains from one sample, sequenced in a study of cytomegalovirus exposure and HLA in healthy donors. Profiled with immunoSEQ multiplex PCR; TCRdb holds only in-frame clones, not every one. Of some 150,000 clones listed, about 86% are singletons. The sequencing input was PBMCs. All receptors come from a man aged 18 to 29 in good health and CMV-seropositive.

V usage is TRBV7-8 and J usage is TRBJ2-1; unclear D gene. Germline assignment: CDR1 SGHVS and CDR2 FQNEAQ. The CDR3 has 13 amino acids. The ends were cut back, 10 bases at V and 2 bases at J, with 12 bases in the middle. CDR3 loop: CATTVVPYNEQFF. CDR3 DNA: TGTGCCACAACGGTTGTTCCCTACAATGAGCAGTTCTTC.

The chain has TRBV9 and TRBJ2-7; the match to TRBD2 covers 12 bases. The CDR3 spans 16 residues. CDR1 is SGDLS, CDR2 YYNGEE, per germline. V gave up 4 bases and J gave up 4 bases; unmatched junction bases: 9. The CDR3 bases are TGTGCCAGCAGCCGCCAGACTAGCGGGAGTAGTTACGAGCAGTACTTC. This encodes CASSRQTSGSSYEQYF. The whole variable domain, filled in from reference TRBV9 and TRBJ2-7, reads DSGVTQTPKHLITATGQRVTLRCSPRSGDLSVYWYQQSLDQGLQFLIQYYNGEERAKGNILERFSAQQFPDLHSELNLSSLELGDSALYFCASSRQTSGSSYEQYFGPGTRLTVT.

J is TRBJ1-2 and V is TRBV7-6; TRBD1 matches 7 bases. The germline V gene has CDR1 SGHVS and CDR2 FNYEAQ. This CDR3 has 12 residues. V trimming: 8 bases; J trimming: 7 bases; junction bases outside the gene matches: 7. CDR3 nucleotide sequence: TGTGCCAGCGGAGAGGGGGCGGGTGGCTACACCTTC. This sequence encodes CASGEGAGGYTF.

The CDR3 DNA sequence: TGTGCCAGCAGTCGGGACATGAGGATGGATGAGCAGTTCTTC. It yields the protein CASSRDMRMDEQFF. The chain uses TRBV6-5 and TRBJ2-1; D might be TRBD1 (6 bases). The V gene's germline CDR1 is MNHEY and CDR2 SVGAGI. The CDR3 contains 14 residues. The V and J ends lost 5 bases and 8 bases respectively, with 16 bases between them.

The chain employs TRBV5-1 and TRBJ1-2; 9 nucleotides agree with TRBD1. Losses at the gene ends were 4 bases for V and 3 bases for J; bases not matched to a gene: 4. The CDR3 spans 14 residues. Germline CDR1 reads SGHRS; CDR2 reads YFSETQ. The chain's CDR3 is CASSADRGDYGYTF. CDR3 bases: TGCGCCAGCAGCGCGGACAGGGGCGACTATGGCTACACCTTC.

The chain joins TRBV6-5 to TRBJ2-1; weak D call: TRBD1 (5 bases). The germline V and J ends were trimmed by 4 bases and 9 bases, with 13 bases remaining between them. CDR1 and CDR2 (germline): MNHEY, SVGAGI. The CDR3 has 13 amino acids. The DNA for the CDR3 is TGTGCCAGCAGTTCACGCGCAGGGCGTGAGCAGTTCTTC. Protein product: CASSSRAGREQFF.

In its sample, this clone was seen once. V usage is TRBV7-2 and J usage is TRBJ2-3; possible D gene TRBD1, 5 bases. The CDR3 runs 15 residues. Germline V lookup: CDR1 SGHTA, CDR2 FQGNSA. V lost 5 bases to trimming and J lost 1 base, with 13 bases between them. CDR3 residues: CASSPMGRGTDTQYF. DNA for the CDR3: TGTGCCAGCAGCCCCATGGGCAGGGGCACAGATACGCAGTATTTT.

Points on this clone: The junction differs from germline at one of its ends, possibly a read error. This rearrangement joins TRBV19 to TRBJ2-5; 7 bases line up with TRBD1. Germline V gene data show CDR1 as LNHDA and CDR2 as SQIVND (reference sequence). The CDR3 is made up of 13 amino acids. The CDR3 nucleotides are TGTGCCAGTAGTAGCCGACAGGGAGAGATCCAGTACTTC. It translates to CASSSRQGEIQYF.

This chain uses TRBV19 with TRBJ1-1; a possible D gene is TRBD1 (6 bases). This CDR3 contains 14 residues. Germline V gene lookup returns CDR1 LNHDA and CDR2 SQIVND (reference sequence). With 3 bases removed from V and 1 base from J, the gap between germline ends came to 9 bases. The CDR3, as DNA: TGTGCCAGTAGTATGAGGGGGAGGAACACTGAAGCTTTCTTT. Protein product: CASSMRGRNTEAFF.

The chain combines TRBV10-1 with TRBJ2-1; TRBD1 aligns across 11 bases. This CDR3 contains 15 residues. The junction had 2 bases not matched to a gene; V was cut back by 1 base and J by 6 bases. Germline V gene lookup returns CDR1 WNHNN and CDR2 SYGVQD (reference sequence). The CDR3 nucleotides are TGCGCCAGCAGTGAGTGGGGACAGGGGGTCAATGAGCAGTTCTTC. It translates to CASSEWGQGVNEQFF.

This clone was counted only a few times. V gene TRBV6-1 combines with J gene TRBJ1-1; 8 bases are a match to TRBD1. Germline CDR1 reads MNHNS; CDR2 reads SASEGT. CDR3 size: 15 residues. With V trimmed by 1 base and J by 6 bases, 7 bases remained unmatched. The CDR3 sequence: CASSEEAGGIAEAFF. The CDR3 coding sequence is TGTGCCAGCAGTGAAGAGGCAGGGGGCATCGCTGAAGCTTTCTTT.

The V gene is TRBV9, the J gene TRBJ2-5, with D perhaps matching TRBD1 (5 bases). The CDR3 extends over 14 amino acids. Germline values: CDR1 SGDLS, CDR2 YYNGEE. V dropped 0 bases and J dropped 7 bases, with 13 bases sitting between them. The CDR3 DNA is TGTGCCAGCAGCGTAGAGTCAGGGATCGGGACCCAGTACTTC. Amino acid sequence: CASSVESGIGTQYF.

The chain uses TRBV2 and TRBJ2-7, with TRBD1 matching over 12 bases. CDR3 size: 13 residues. Germline CDR1 and CDR2: SNHLY and FYNNEI. V was pared by 11 bases and J by 7 bases, with 9 bases of the junction left unmatched. The CDR3 DNA follows: TGTGCCTTCCGGGACAGGGGGCCCAGGGAGCAGTACTTC. This sequence encodes CAFRDRGPREQYF.

This clone showed up just a few times. The rearrangement links TRBV5-1 to TRBJ2-7; D may be TRBD1 (6 bases). Germline-derived CDR1 and CDR2 are SGHRS and YFSETQ. V lost 2 bases and J 4 bases, leaving 7 bases between the germline ends. This CDR3 contains 12 residues. The CDR3 sequence is CASSFGQYEQYF. The CDR3 DNA reads as TGCGCCAGCAGCTTCGGACAGTACGAGCAGTACTTC.

The chain recombines TRBV6-5 with TRBJ2-7; 8 bases fit TRBD1. Trimming cost V 4 bases and J 6 bases; bases outside gene matches: 14. CDR3 size: 16 residues. The germline gives CDR1 MNHEY, CDR2 SVGAGI. The CDR3 bases are TGTGCCAGCAGTTTCACAGGGACAGGTCCAAGGGGCGAGCAGTACTTC. Its translation is CASSFTGTGPRGEQYF.

The chain employs TRBV7-2 and TRBJ2-1, with 7 bases lining up with TRBD2. With V trimmed by 1 base and J by 3 bases, 12 bases remained unmatched. Per the germline V gene, CDR1 is SGHTA and CDR2 is FQGNSA. The CDR3 sequence is 18 residues long. The CDR3 is CASSLGVGGPSDYNEQFF. The DNA for the CDR3 is TGTGCCAGCAGCTTAGGTGTGGGAGGGCCGAGTGACTACAATGAGCAGTTCTTC.

V gene TRBV2 combines with J gene TRBJ1-3; 7 nucleotides line up with TRBD1. The CDR3 is 15 residues long. J lost 0 bases, V lost 6 bases, and 5 bases had no gene match. Germline assignment: CDR1 SNHLY and CDR2 FYNNEI. The DNA of the CDR3 is TGTGCCAGCAGCCCAGGGGGGTCCTCTGGAAACACCATATATTTT. Translation: CASSPGGSSGNTIYF.

The chain employs TRBV19 and TRBJ2-1; TRBD1 matches at 9 bases. Trimming at V came to 7 bases and at J to 8 bases, leaving 6 bases not matched to a gene. Germline-derived CDR1 and CDR2 are LNHDA and SQIVND (reference sequence). CDR3 size: 13 residues. The CDR3 here is CASTGTGSDEQFF. DNA of the CDR3: TGTGCCAGTACCGGGACAGGGAGTGATGAGCAGTTCTTC.

This clone has just a few counts. This specimen includes other DNA sequences encoding the same CDR3. The chain uses TRBV5-1 and TRBJ1-4; tentative D call: TRBD1 (5 bases). V gave up 0 bases and J gave up 3 bases, with 6 bases separating them. The CDR3 is made up of 14 amino acids. Germline lookup yields CDR1 SGHRS and CDR2 YFSETQ. CDR3 DNA sequence: TGCGCCAGCAGCTTGGCAGGGTCTAATGAAAAACTGTTTTTT. It specifies CASSLAGSNEKLFF. The variable domain in full, completed from reference TRBV5-1 and TRBJ1-4, reads KAGVTQTPRYLIKTRGQQVTLSCSPISGHRSVSWYQQTPGQGLQFLFEYFSETQRNKGNFPGRFSGRQFSNSRSEMNVSTLELGDSALYLCASSLAGSNEKLFFGSGTQLSVL.

The chain recombines TRBV20-1 with TRBJ2-1; D remains ambiguous. CDR1 DFQATT and CDR2 SNEGSKA come from the germline V gene (reference sequence). V was shortened by 3 bases and J by 6 bases, with 6 bases between the two germline ends. The CDR3 is made up of 11 amino acids. The CDR3 sequence is CSASILNEQFF. The CDR3 nucleotides read TGCAGTGCTAGTATCCTCAATGAGCAGTTCTTC.

CDR3 sequence reads: CAWAPTYNEQFF. Here the CDR3 DNA reads TGTGCCTGGGCGCCGACATACAATGAGCAGTTCTTC. The chain employs TRBV30 and TRBJ2-1; D remains unclear. Germline V gene data show CDR1 as GTSNPN and CDR2 as SVGIG (reference sequence). Trimming stripped 5 bases from V and 4 bases from J, with 9 bases between. The CDR3 consists of 12 residues.

The chain couples TRBV19 to TRBJ2-2; D may be TRBD1 (6 bases). In germline, CDR1 is LNHDA, CDR2 SQIVND (reference sequence). CDR3 size: 15 residues. Between the trimmed V and J ends, which lost 9 bases and 2 bases, there was a span of 16 bases. The CDR3 sequence: CASNAGTSNTGELFF. The CDR3 DNA follows: TGTGCCAGCAACGCAGGGACATCCAACACCGGGGAGCTGTTTTTT.

This clone appeared a few times. The CDR3 region is CASSLPRGQGFYEQYF. The CDR3 nucleotides are TGTGCCAGCAGCCTGCCCAGGGGACAGGGGTTTTACGAGCAGTACTTC. The genes are TRBV6-6 and TRBJ2-7; 10 bases line up with TRBD1. V was clipped by 6 bases and J by 4 bases; unmatched bases: 12. The CDR3 contains 16 residues. Per germline, CDR1 MNHNY and CDR2 SVGAGI (reference sequence).

The chain carries TRBV18 and TRBJ2-7, with 8 nucleotides matching TRBD1. Trimming at V came to 3 bases and at J to 7 bases, leaving 8 bases not matched to a gene. Germline-derived CDR1 and CDR2 are KGHSH and LQKENI. This CDR3 spans 14 amino acids. CDR3 nucleotides: TGTGCCAGCTCACCCCCCGCAGGGGGCGGGGAGCAGTACTTC. It codes for CASSPPAGGGEQYF.